The rows below give T cell receptor beta chains drawn from one sample of a study of cytomegalovirus exposure and HLA in healthy donors. Clones were read by immunoSEQ multiplex PCR, and TCRdb kept only the in-frame ones, dropping some. The clone table shows roughly 190,000 clones, with the ten largest holding about 0.8%. The specimen was PBMCs. The receptors originated from a young woman in good health and CMV-seropositive. Each CDR3 is given with its conserved first and last residue. Each record gives: V gene, J gene, CDR3 protein.

>TRBV7-9|TRBJ2-2
CASSLVYPGDTGELFF
>TRBV18|TRBJ2-4
CASSQTDRAEIGKNIQYF
>TRBV5-1|TRBJ2-1
CASSVKRGSLNEQFF
>TRBV19|TRBJ1-1
CASSIDLEERNTEAFF
>TRBV5-1|TRBJ1-1
CASRGGFVGNTEAFF
>TRBV4-3|TRBJ2-2
CASSQELQGVGTGELFF
>TRBV7-8|TRBJ2-1
CASSLGVKAGWFF
>TRBV5-5|TRBJ2-3
CASSYTGEQTDTQYF
>TRBV10-3|TRBJ2-1
CAIRDRLAHNEQFF
>TRBV5-4|TRBJ1-2
CASSLNRGNYGYTF
>TRBV29-1|TRBJ2-5
CSAALTGEETQYF
>TRBV4-1|TRBJ1-1
CASSHNHDRSEAFF
>TRBV9|TRBJ2-2
CASSPGLAGGVTGELFF
>TRBV2|TRBJ1-2
CAGRLQGGGYGYTF
>TRBV7-2|TRBJ1-5
CASSTPAGGSLGQPRHF
>TRBV4-1|TRBJ1-1
CASSQARGSGVGTEAFF
>TRBV30|TRBJ2-3
CAWSVAETTDTQYF
>TRBV27|.
CASSSVTGRDEQYF
>TRBV7-9|TRBJ2-1
CASSPKPGQGLDYNEQFF
>TRBV7-7|TRBJ2-5
CASSLVLGEETQYF
>TRBV4-3|TRBJ1-2
CASSQDHVLYGYTF
>TRBV29-1|.
CSVWDITYEQYF
>TRBV19|TRBJ1-1
CASKDKNTEAFF
>TRBV5-1|TRBJ1-1
CASSTTWDSEAFF
>TRBV4-2|TRBJ1-2
CASSQESGRGHGYTF
>TRBV4-3|TRBJ1-1
CASSQGGGLGTNTEAFF
>TRBV5-5|TRBJ1-3
CASTSFNTIYF
>TRBV11-3|TRBJ2-7
CASSVQNEQYF
>TRBV2|TRBJ2-7
CASSRQGMTYEQYF